This T cell receptor (beta chain) emerged from a study of blood T cells in healthy people across ages. The study, taken as a whole, reports: It was the long-lived donors that had more naive CD4+ cells and higher diversity than aged donors.

Isolated PBMCs totaled at least 6 million in each sample. Extraction of total RNA produced a minimum of 5.5 micrograms from each sample. This clonotype was seen many times. Its target is unknown. A second PCR, run for roughly 6 to 11 cycles, used a sample-barcoded 5' primer plus a J-beta primer mix. MiXCR was run by TCRdb on the 5' RACE reads, yielding one entry per CDR3 protein. Found here are roughly 680,000 distinct CDR3 sequences, under 65% of them singletons; the top ten hold approximately 15%. Losses at the gene ends were 6 bases for V and 2 bases for J; bases not matched to a gene: 8. CDR3 length: 15 amino acids. Per germline, CDR1 MNHEY and CDR2 SVGEGT.

The sequencing sample was made of blood. V usage is TRBV6-2 or TRBV6-3 and J usage is TRBJ2-7; 9 nucleotides align to TRBD1. The sequence derives from a woman older than 75 in good health. In nucleotides, the CDR3 is TGTGCCAGCAGACGGTTGACAGGGGGGACCTACGAGCAGTACTTC. This translates into CASRRLTGGTYEQYF.